This record concerns one T cell receptor (beta chain) sequence. In the naive CD8 group, cells lacked CD45RO and were positively selected for CCR7, so terminally differentiated effector memory CD45RA+ cells were left out. The source of the sample is a study of shared clonotypes between healthy human individuals. This table comes from immunoSEQ multiplex PCR, and its TCRdb copy is limited to in-frame clones, with some not included. The table lists some 740,000 clones, 85% to 95% of them singletons. The sample taken for sequencing was naive CD8+ T cells sorted from blood. The sequence was collected from a man younger than 45 in good health.

In DNA form, the CDR3 reads TGTGCCAGCAGCCTCTGGACTAGCGGAGGCCTTAAGCAGTACTTC. It yields the protein CASSLWTSGGLKQYF. J is TRBJ2-7 and V is TRBV6-5, with 10 bases fitting TRBD2. Per germline, CDR1 MNHEY and CDR2 SVGAGI. The CDR3 totals 15 residues. Trimming took 6 bases from V and 8 from J; bases not matched to a gene: 13.